Each of the 31 T cell receptor beta chains below was sequenced from the same sample in a study of shared T cell receptors in the human thymus. Data came from immunoSEQ multiplex PCR; TCRdb stores just in-frame clones and leaves some out. The sample yields over 65,000 clones, over 90% seen once. The specimen was thymocytes. The origin of the receptors is a human donor.

This clone occurred once. V gene TRBV14 combines with J gene TRBJ2-1; 10 positions agree with TRBD1. CDR1 is SGHDN, CDR2 FVKESK, per germline. The CDR3 is made up of 14 amino acids. The trim removed 4 bases at V and 8 bases at J, leaving 5 bases unmatched. The CDR3 bases are TGTGCCAGCAGCCCAGGGACAGGGGATCATGAGCAGTTCTTC. This gives the protein CASSPGTGDHEQFF.

The chain carries TRBV20-1 and TRBJ2-7; no clear D. This CDR3 has 11 amino acids. V was pared by 3 bases and J by 7 bases, with 10 bases between. The germline CDR1 and CDR2 sequences are DFQATT and SNEGSKA (reference sequence). The CDR3 sequence is CSASRSEEQYF. For the CDR3, the DNA is TGCAGTGCTAGTAGGTCGGAGGAGCAGTACTTC.

This sequence joins TRBV11-2 and TRBJ1-2; TRBD1 matches at 9 bases. Trimming at V came to 1 base and at J to 8 bases, leaving 20 bases not matched to a gene. The CDR3 spans 19 residues. Looked up from germline, CDR1 is SGHAT and CDR2 is FQNNGV. The CDR3 DNA is TGTGCCAGCAGCTTAGCCTCCCGGGGACAGGGCTCTGGGGGTGGCGGCTACACCTTC. Its translation: CASSLASRGQGSGGGGYTF.

The rearrangement joins TRBV11-2 to TRBJ1-1, with 8 bases matching TRBD1. V trimming: 5 bases; J trimming: 1 base; junction bases outside the gene matches: 9. Germline values: CDR1 SGHAT, CDR2 FQNNGV. The CDR3 covers 16 residues. The CDR3 reads CASSRPRGPWNTEAFF. As DNA, the CDR3 is TGTGCCAGCAGCCGACCCAGGGGGCCATGGAACACTGAAGCTTTCTTT.

The rearrangement uses TRBV4-3 and TRBJ2-5; 9 nucleotides align to TRBD2. Per the germline V gene, CDR1 is LGHNA and CDR2 is YSLEER. Trimming removed 3 bases from V and 7 bases from J; junction bases left unmatched: 0. The CDR3 consists of 12 residues. The CDR3 nucleotides read TGCGCCAGCAGCCAGACTAGCGGGACCCAGTACTTC. The encoded protein is CASSQTSGTQYF.

This rearrangement joins TRBV14 to TRBJ2-7, with TRBD2 as a possible D gene (6 bases). Trimming took off 0 bases at V and 2 bases at J, with 17 bases between the two ends. This CDR3 spans 17 amino acids. Germline CDR1 is SGHDN and CDR2 is FVKESK. The CDR3 DNA sequence: TGTGCCAGCAGCCAAGATCCGGGAGTGGGTGGAACCTACGAGCAGTACTTC. Translated, it gives CASSQDPGVGGTYEQYF.

The chain links TRBV4-3 to TRBJ2-3; 7 bases are shared with TRBD2. V was pared by 0 bases and J by 0 bases, with 9 bases of the junction left unmatched. The CDR3 loop spans 18 amino acids. In germline, CDR1 is LGHNA, CDR2 YSLEER. CDR3 protein: CASSQESAGESSTDTQYF. As DNA, the CDR3 is TGCGCCAGCAGCCAAGAATCGGCGGGGGAGTCTAGCACAGATACGCAGTATTTT.

Here the CDR3 reads CASSLSLQAPQHF. CDR3 nucleotide sequence: TGTGCCAGCAGTTTATCGCTCCAGGCGCCCCAGCATTTT. V is TRBV27 and J is TRBJ1-5, with D unclear. V was trimmed by 0 bases and J by 9 bases, leaving 9 bases between them. The length of the CDR3 is 13 residues. The germline CDR1 and CDR2 sequences are MNHEY and SMNVEV (reference sequence).

The rearrangement links TRBV10-3 to TRBJ1-5; 9 nucleotides agree with TRBD1. Trimming took 5 bases from V and 2 from J; bases not matched to a gene: 13. Germline assignment: CDR1 ENHRY and CDR2 SYGVKD. This CDR3 region has 18 residues. Written as DNA, the CDR3 is TGTGCCATCAGTTCACCTACACAGGGGGCGCCGGGCAATCAGCCCCAGCATTTT. This codes for CAISSPTQGAPGNQPQHF.

The V and J genes are TRBV5-1 and TRBJ2-2; D perhaps matches TRBD2 (6 bases). Germline V lookup: CDR1 SGHRS, CDR2 YFSETQ. V was trimmed by 1 base and J by 1 base, leaving 8 bases between them. The CDR3 extends over 15 amino acids. DNA of the CDR3: TGCGCCAGCAGCTTGAGGAGGGTGAACACCGGGGAGCTGTTTTTT. Its translation: CASSLRRVNTGELFF.

The V gene is TRBV25-1, the J gene TRBJ1-1; possible D gene TRBD1, 6 bases. Trimming took off 6 bases at V and 4 bases at J, with 12 bases between the two ends. This CDR3 is 13 amino acids long. Germline CDR1 MGHDK, CDR2 SYGVNS. The CDR3 loop is CASRWDNGTEAFF. CDR3 DNA: TGTGCCAGCAGGTGGGACAATGGCACTGAAGCTTTCTTT.

The V and J genes are TRBV27 and TRBJ1-1; no clear D gene. The germline gives CDR1 MNHEY, CDR2 SMNVEV (reference sequence). CDR3 length equals 15 residues. V lost 7 bases to trimming and J lost 1 base, with 16 bases between them. As DNA, the CDR3 is TGTGCCAGCATCCCGGTATCAGGTGGGAACACTGAAGCTTTCTTT. Encoded protein: CASIPVSGGNTEAFF.

The chain employs TRBV4-3 and TRBJ2-7, with a possible D match to TRBD1 (6 bases). The CDR3 consists of 17 residues. The germline V gene has CDR1 LGHNA and CDR2 YSLEER. The V gene lost 1 base and the J gene lost 2 bases, with 18 bases spanning the gap. The CDR3 bases are TGCGCCAGCAGCCAAGTTCGTGATGCAGGGGTACCCTACGAGCAGTACTTC. This codes for CASSQVRDAGVPYEQYF.

The chain employs TRBV19 and TRBJ1-2; D gene unclear. V was trimmed by 6 bases and J by 8 bases, leaving 10 bases between them. The CDR3 consists of 11 residues. Per germline, CDR1 LNHDA and CDR2 SQIVND (reference sequence). This chain's CDR3 is CASRKARGYTF. The DNA of the CDR3 is TGTGCCAGTAGAAAGGCCCGGGGCTACACCTTC. The variable domain in full, completed from reference TRBV19 and TRBJ1-2, reads DGGITQSPKYLFRKEGQNVTLSCEQNLNHDAMYWYRQDPGQGLRLIYYSQIVNDFQKGDIAEGYSVSREKKESFPLTVTSAQKNPTAFYLCASRKARGYTFGSGTRLTVV.

The V gene is TRBV4-3, the J gene TRBJ2-2; D gene uncertain. The CDR3 has 15 amino acids. V shed 0 bases and J shed 7 bases, with 12 bases lying between them. Germline-derived CDR1 and CDR2 are LGHNA and YSLEER. CDR3 in amino acids: CASSQDSQPHGELFF. CDR3 sequence (DNA): TGCGCCAGCAGCCAAGATAGCCAGCCGCACGGGGAGCTGTTTTTT.

The V gene is TRBV7-9, the J gene TRBJ2-2; 12 bases map to TRBD2. The CDR3 loop spans 19 amino acids. Germline V CDR1 and CDR2: SEHNR, FQNEAQ (reference sequence). The J segment lost 8 bases and the V segment lost 3 bases, leaving 16 bases of the junction unmatched. CDR3 in amino acids: CASSFTPSGGAKGRGELFF. For the CDR3, the DNA is TGTGCCAGCAGCTTTACCCCTAGCGGGGGGGCCAAAGGTAGAGGGGAGCTGTTTTTT.

The chain carries TRBV5-1 and TRBJ1-1; D gene unclear. The germline V and J ends were trimmed by 0 bases and 1 base, with 10 bases remaining between them. The CDR3 totals 15 residues. The germline V gene has CDR1 SGHRS and CDR2 YFSETQ. CDR3 loop: CASSLEVRTNTEAFF. The CDR3 nucleotides are TGCGCCAGCAGCTTGGAGGTACGGACGAACACTGAAGCTTTCTTT.

The chain couples TRBV27 to TRBJ1-6; D is ambiguous. Trimming cost V 7 bases and J 7 bases, with 14 bases left between them. The CDR3 length is 14 residues. Germline CDR1 MNHEY, CDR2 SMNVEV (reference sequence). DNA of the CDR3: TGTGCCAGCACTGGGCGGCAGCAGAATTCACCCCTCCACTTT. It specifies CASTGRQQNSPLHF.

The chain employs TRBV5-1 and TRBJ2-7; D may be TRBD1 (6 bases). The CDR3 spans 17 residues. The germline V gene has CDR1 SGHRS and CDR2 YFSETQ. V shed 0 bases and J shed 2 bases, with 18 bases lying between them. CDR3 residues: CASSLAVDRFFPYEQYF. Written as DNA, the CDR3 is TGCGCCAGCAGCTTGGCTGTCGACAGGTTTTTTCCCTACGAGCAGTACTTC.

V and J are TRBV5-8 and TRBJ2-5; D is perhaps TRBD1 (6 bases). This CDR3 comprises 16 residues. V was pared by 1 base and J by 4 bases, with 17 bases between. CDR1 and CDR2 from the germline V gene are SGHTS and YDEGEE. In DNA form, the CDR3 reads TGTGCCAGCAGCTTGCGCGGCAGGGGACCCGGAGAGACCCAGTACTTC. Translating it yields CASSLRGRGPGETQYF. Complete variable domain (other parts from reference TRBV5-8 and TRBJ2-5): EAGVTQSPTHLIKTRGQQATLRCSPISGHTSVYWYQQALGLGLQFLLWYDEGEERNRGNFPPRFSGRQFPNYSSELNVNALELEDSALYLCASSLRGRGPGETQYFGPGTRLLVL.

V gene TRBV4-1 combines with J gene TRBJ2-3, with D unclear. V was trimmed by 2 bases and J by 5 bases, leaving 8 bases between them. The germline V gene encodes CDR1 MGHRA and CDR2 YSYEKL. CDR3 size: 13 residues. The DNA of the CDR3 is TGCGCCAGCAGCCAATATAGAGGAGATACGCAGTATTTT. Its translation is CASSQYRGDTQYF.

The chain uses TRBV19 and TRBJ2-1; D gene ambiguous. The CDR3 has 16 residues. Trimming pared 0 bases from V and 4 bases from J, leaving 13 bases between. Germline loops: CDR1 LNHDA, CDR2 SQIVND (reference sequence). CDR3 sequence reads: CASSIDPDETYNEQFF. Written as DNA, the CDR3 is TGTGCCAGTAGTATAGATCCGGACGAGACTTACAATGAGCAGTTCTTC.

V usage is TRBV28 and J usage is TRBJ1-4; D is unresolved. In germline, CDR1 is MDHEN, CDR2 SYDVKM. V was pared by 3 bases and J by 8 bases, with 19 bases between. CDR3 length equals 16 residues. The CDR3 loop reads CASSFNSQPPPEKLFF. CDR3 in DNA: TGTGCCAGCAGTTTTAACTCCCAGCCGCCCCCCGAAAAACTGTTTTTT. Using reference TRBV28 and TRBJ1-4 for the parts outside the CDR3, the full variable domain is DVKVTQSSRYLVKRTGEKVFLECVQDMDHENMFWYRQDPGLGLRLIYFSYDVKMKEKGDIPEGYSVSREKKERFSLILESASTNQTSMYLCASSFNSQPPPEKLFFGSGTQLSVL.

CDR3 in DNA: TGTGCCAGCAGCTCGGGACTAGCGGGGGTCCCCAGCTCCTACAATGAGCAGTTCTTC. This encodes CASSSGLAGVPSSYNEQFF. The rearrangement uses TRBV7-3 and TRBJ2-1; 14 bases are shared with TRBD2. The J segment lost 0 bases and the V segment lost 4 bases, leaving 8 bases of the junction unmatched. This CDR3 is built from 19 residues. Germline values: CDR1 SGHTA, CDR2 FQGTGA.

The chain is built from TRBV7-2 and TRBJ2-3; tentatively, D is TRBD2 (5 bases). The germline CDR1 and CDR2 sequences are SGHTA and FQGNSA. The CDR3 spans 15 residues. Trimming took 1 base from V and 8 from J, leaving 16 bases between them. The CDR3 here is CASSLDLARNRTQYF. The CDR3 DNA follows: TGTGCCAGCAGCTTAGATCTAGCCCGGAACCGTACGCAGTATTTT.

The CDR3 sequence is CASSSRDISVANEKLFF. The CDR3 DNA sequence: TGTGCCAGTTCAAGCCGGGACATTTCCGTCGCTAATGAAAAACTGTTTTTT. The chain joins TRBV19 to TRBJ1-4; D is possibly TRBD1 (6 bases). Germline assignment: CDR1 LNHDA and CDR2 SQIVND (reference sequence). V was trimmed by 8 bases and J by 3 bases, leaving 22 bases between them. CDR3 length: 17 amino acids.

The genes are TRBV5-1 and TRBJ1-2; 8 bases are a match to TRBD1. The CDR3 runs 18 residues. Germline V gene data show CDR1 as SGHRS and CDR2 as YFSETQ. V lost 0 bases, J lost 4 bases, and 14 bases stayed unmatched. The CDR3 sequence is CASSLGTGRVSHLYGYTF. CDR3 in DNA: TGCGCCAGCAGCTTGGGGACAGGGAGGGTGTCTCACCTCTATGGCTACACCTTC.

This rearrangement joins TRBV7-2 to TRBJ2-2; D not resolved. CDR3 length: 12 residues. The germline gives CDR1 SGHTA, CDR2 FQGNSA. V lost 8 bases and J lost 4, with 8 bases in between. Here the CDR3 DNA reads TGTGCCAGCCGCTACCCCACCGGGGAGCTGTTTTTT. It codes for CASRYPTGELFF.

The sample holds one count of this clone. V is TRBV14 and J is TRBJ1-6; 7 bases line up with TRBD1. Trimming removed 4 bases from V and 6 bases from J; junction bases left unmatched: 6. The CDR3 loop spans 15 amino acids. CDR1 is SGHDN, CDR2 FVKESK, per germline. CDR3 protein: CASSPPGQSNSPLHF. The CDR3 DNA follows: TGTGCCAGCAGCCCACCGGGACAGAGTAATTCACCCCTCCACTTT.

The rearrangement links TRBV14 to TRBJ1-6; D gene unclear. V lost 0 bases to trimming and J lost 0 bases, with 12 bases between them. The CDR3 sequence is 18 residues long. Germline values: CDR1 SGHDN, CDR2 FVKESK. Written as DNA, the CDR3 is TGTGCCAGCAGCCAAGAGGATGGGGTGAGCTCCTATAATTCACCCCTCCACTTT. Residues: CASSQEDGVSSYNSPLHF.

V is TRBV9 and J is TRBJ1-3; no reliable D call. The V end was cut by 3 bases, the J end by 4 bases, with 11 bases between. The CDR3 contains 14 residues. Germline loops: CDR1 SGDLS, CDR2 YYNGEE. CDR3 bases: TGTGCCAGCAGCGCCCGACAAGGGGGAAACACCATATATTTT. Amino acid sequence: CASSARQGGNTIYF. Complete variable domain (other parts from reference TRBV9 and TRBJ1-3): DSGVTQTPKHLITATGQRVTLRCSPRSGDLSVYWYQQSLDQGLQFLIQYYNGEERAKGNILERFSAQQFPDLHSELNLSSLELGDSALYFCASSARQGGNTIYFGEGSWLTVV.